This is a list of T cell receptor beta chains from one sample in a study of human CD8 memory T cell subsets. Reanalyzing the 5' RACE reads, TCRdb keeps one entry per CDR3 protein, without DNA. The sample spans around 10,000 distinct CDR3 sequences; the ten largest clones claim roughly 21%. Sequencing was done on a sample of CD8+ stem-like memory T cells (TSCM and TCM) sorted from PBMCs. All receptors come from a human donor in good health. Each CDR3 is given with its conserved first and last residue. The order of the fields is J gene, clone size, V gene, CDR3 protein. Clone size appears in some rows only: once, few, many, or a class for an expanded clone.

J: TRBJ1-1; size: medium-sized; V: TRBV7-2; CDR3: CASSLDWGDEAFF
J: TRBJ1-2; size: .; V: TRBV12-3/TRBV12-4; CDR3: CASSLVGAIYGYTF
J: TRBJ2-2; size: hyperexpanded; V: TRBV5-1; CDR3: CASSSGTGITGELFF
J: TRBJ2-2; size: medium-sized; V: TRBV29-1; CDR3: CSVPDGNTGELFF
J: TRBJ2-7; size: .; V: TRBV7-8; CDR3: CASSLEGFSYEQYF
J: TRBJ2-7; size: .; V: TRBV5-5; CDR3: CASSLARGGEQYF
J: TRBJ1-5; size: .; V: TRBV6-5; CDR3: CASSYSHDSNQPQHF
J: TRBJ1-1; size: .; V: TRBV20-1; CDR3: CSASPRDRDPKPPMNTEAFF
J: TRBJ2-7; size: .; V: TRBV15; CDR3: CATSSFFNRTGAYEQYF
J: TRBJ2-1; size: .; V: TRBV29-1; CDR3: CSVEGGQRSYNEQFF
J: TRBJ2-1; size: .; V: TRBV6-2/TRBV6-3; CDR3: CASSYPGLAVNEQFF
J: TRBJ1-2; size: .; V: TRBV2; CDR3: CASSDPLMTEYGYTF
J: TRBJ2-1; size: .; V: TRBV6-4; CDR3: CASSDSPSGSYNEQFF
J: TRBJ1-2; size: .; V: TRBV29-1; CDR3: CSGGPLGNYGYTF
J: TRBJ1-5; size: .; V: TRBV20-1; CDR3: CSATGDRNQPQHF
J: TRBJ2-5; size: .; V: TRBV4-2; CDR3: CASSQDKGGGETQYF
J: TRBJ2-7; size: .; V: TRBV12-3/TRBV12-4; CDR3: CASSADTSYEQYF
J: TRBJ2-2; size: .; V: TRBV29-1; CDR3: CSVEKPTGGDTAGTGELFF
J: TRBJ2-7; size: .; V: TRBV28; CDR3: CASSLRSDSSLYEQYF
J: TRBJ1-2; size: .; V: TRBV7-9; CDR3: CASSETGTSYGYTF
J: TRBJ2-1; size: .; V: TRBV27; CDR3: CASSLLRVRHNEQFF
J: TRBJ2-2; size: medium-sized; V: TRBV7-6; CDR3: CASSFREPSRAGELFF
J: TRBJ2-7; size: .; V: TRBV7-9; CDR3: CASSWGPYEQYF
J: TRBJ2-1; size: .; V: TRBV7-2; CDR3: CASSLAGLAGVNEQFF
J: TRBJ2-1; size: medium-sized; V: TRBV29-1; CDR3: CSVDFGSSSYNEQFF
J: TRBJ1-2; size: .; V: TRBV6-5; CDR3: CASSYNRVGYTF
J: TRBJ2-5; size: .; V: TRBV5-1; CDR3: CASTPDNQETQYF
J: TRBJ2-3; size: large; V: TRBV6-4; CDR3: CASSDSDSTDTQYF
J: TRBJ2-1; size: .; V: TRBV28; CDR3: CASSLSTFRQGTSSYNEQFF
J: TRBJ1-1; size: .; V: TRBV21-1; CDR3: CASSDPDRGLDTEAFF
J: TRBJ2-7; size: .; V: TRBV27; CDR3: CASSFGGQEQYF
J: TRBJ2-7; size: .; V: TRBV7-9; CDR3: CASSRLAGGNEQYF
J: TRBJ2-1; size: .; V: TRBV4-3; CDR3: CASSQDLAVAFEQFF
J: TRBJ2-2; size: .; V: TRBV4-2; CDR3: CASSQEEAGGGTGELFF
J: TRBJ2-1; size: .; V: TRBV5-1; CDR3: CASSLGGITYNEQFF
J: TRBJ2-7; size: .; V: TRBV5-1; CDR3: CASSWGTGSNEQYF
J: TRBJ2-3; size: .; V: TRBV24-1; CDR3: CATSDSTDTQYF
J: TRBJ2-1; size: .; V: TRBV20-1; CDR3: CSAGPSTGIIEQFF
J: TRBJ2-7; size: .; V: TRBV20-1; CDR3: CSARDDEQGYEQYF
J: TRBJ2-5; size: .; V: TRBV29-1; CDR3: CSVVPSNTPNWETQYF
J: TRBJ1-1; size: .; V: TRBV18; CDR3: CASSPEGDEAFF
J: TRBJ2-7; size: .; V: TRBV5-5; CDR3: CASSSTYSSYEQYF
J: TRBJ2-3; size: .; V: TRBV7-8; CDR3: CASSPGSGGAGDTQYF
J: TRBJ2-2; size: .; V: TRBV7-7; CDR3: CASSPAYGGELFF
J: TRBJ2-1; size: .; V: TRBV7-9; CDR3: CASLTSGWISSYNEQFF
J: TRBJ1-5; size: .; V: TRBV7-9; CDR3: CASSSTGGLQPQHF
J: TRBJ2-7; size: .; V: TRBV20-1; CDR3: CSARFEGYEQYF
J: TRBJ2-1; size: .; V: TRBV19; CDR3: CASSTAGGPYNEQFF
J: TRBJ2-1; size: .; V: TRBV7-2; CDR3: CASSLLAATYNEQFF